The rows below give T cell receptor beta chains drawn from one sample of a study of blood T cell repertoires in COVID-19. Produced via immunoSEQ multiplex PCR; TCRdb's table is partial and in-frame only. The sample has around 250,000 clones; 85% to 90% are singletons. Sequencing was performed on PBMCs or T cells enriched from blood (not recorded which). All receptors derive from a woman in her twenties or thirties who had recovered from COVID-19. CDR3s include the opening cysteine and the closing phenylalanine or tryptophan. A D gene is named only where the DNA matches it firmly. Clone size is shown for a subset of rows, as once, few, many or a class of expanded clone.

CDR3: CASSKSRDRVTDTQYF
DNA: TGTGCCAGCAGTAAATCCCGGGACAGGGTAACAGATACGCAGTATTTT
D: TRBD1
J: TRBJ2-3
V: TRBV2
size: NA

CDR3: CASSLEQGANNEQFF
DNA: TGTGCCAGCAGCTTAGAACAGGGGGCGAATAATGAGCAGTTCTTC
D: TRBD1
J: TRBJ2-1
V: TRBV7-2
size: NA

CDR3: CASRGVGLNTEAFF
DNA: TGTGCCAGCAGGGGAGTGGGCCTGAACACTGAAGCTTTCTTT
D: NA
J: TRBJ1-1
V: TRBV7-9
size: NA

CDR3: CASSLEGIGTEAFF
DNA: TGTGCCAGCAGCTTGGAGGGGATCGGGACTGAAGCTTTCTTT
D: NA
J: TRBJ1-1
V: TRBV5-4
size: NA

CDR3: CASSPGKRSASTDTQYF
DNA: TGTGCCAGCAGCCCCGGTAAACGTAGCGCAAGCACAGATACGCAGTATTTT
D: NA
J: TRBJ2-3
V: TRBV7-6
size: few

CDR3: CASSIDRPRGNRIGYTF
DNA: TGTGCCAGTAGTATAGATCGGCCTAGGGGGAACAGAATCGGCTACACCTTC
D: NA
J: TRBJ1-2
V: TRBV19
size: once

CDR3: CASSFSGRSYNEQFF
DNA: TGTGCCAGCAGTTTCAGCGGGAGGTCCTACAATGAGCAGTTCTTC
D: TRBD2
J: TRBJ2-1
V: TRBV27
size: NA

CDR3: CASSLAGDSYEQYF
DNA: TGTGCCAGCAGCTTAGCGGGAGATTCTTACGAGCAGTACTTC
D: NA
J: TRBJ2-7
V: TRBV7-8
size: NA

CDR3: CASSSRNTEAFF
DNA: TGTGCCAGCAGTTCCCGGAACACTGAAGCTTTCTTT
D: NA
J: TRBJ1-1
V: TRBV27
size: NA

CDR3: CASSTSFLSTDTQYF
DNA: TGTGCCAGCAGTACTAGCTTCCTTAGCACAGATACGCAGTATTTT
D: NA
J: TRBJ2-3
V: TRBV6-5
size: NA

CDR3: CASSSGQGIQPQHF
DNA: TGTGCCAGCAGCTCAGGACAGGGGATTCAGCCCCAGCATTTT
D: TRBD1
J: TRBJ1-5
V: TRBV5-8
size: NA

CDR3: CASSLHGGTEAFF
DNA: TGTGCCAGCAGTTTACACGGAGGTACTGAAGCTTTCTTT
D: NA
J: TRBJ1-1
V: TRBV28
size: NA

CDR3: CAWSVGGATYEQYF
DNA: TGTGCCTGGAGTGTAGGGGGGGCCACCTACGAGCAGTACTTC
D: NA
J: TRBJ2-7
V: TRBV30
size: few

CDR3: CASSAVAGEEDTQYF
DNA: TGTGCCAGCAGCGCTGTAGCGGGAGAAGAGGATACGCAGTATTTT
D: TRBD2
J: TRBJ2-3
V: TRBV7-2
size: NA

CDR3: CASSLGIGQGGNTIYF
DNA: TGTGCCAGCAGCTTAGGAATAGGACAGGGAGGAAACACCATATATTTT
D: TRBD1
J: TRBJ1-3
V: TRBV11-2
size: NA

CDR3: CATSRVSMNTEAFF
DNA: TGTGCCACCAGCAGAGTTAGTATGAACACTGAAGCTTTCTTT
D: NA
J: TRBJ1-1
V: TRBV15
size: NA

CDR3: CASSIRGSIGPQGMDYGYTF
DNA: TGTGCCAGTAGTATCCGGGGGTCAATCGGACCACAGGGGATGGACTATGGCTACACCTTC
D: TRBD1
J: TRBJ1-2
V: TRBV19
size: NA

CDR3: CASSLGGGLGTDTQYF
DNA: TGTGCCAGCAGCTTAGGGGGGGGACTCGGCACAGATACGCAGTATTTT
D: TRBD2
J: TRBJ2-3
V: TRBV7-2
size: NA

CDR3: CASSIGAFSRRVGSGANVLTF
DNA: TGTGCCAGTAGTATAGGCGCCTTTAGTAGGAGGGTCGGCTCTGGGGCCAACGTCCTGACTTTC
D: NA
J: TRBJ2-6
V: TRBV19
size: NA

CDR3: CASSLVGGGIDGYTF
DNA: TGTGCCAGCAGCTTAGTTGGGGGGGGTATCGATGGCTACACCTTC
D: NA
J: TRBJ1-2
V: TRBV11-2
size: NA